The next 2 T cell receptor beta chains were all read from a single sample in a study of T cell responses to AZD1222 COVID-19 vaccine. Here immunoSEQ multiplex PCR was the method, and the copy in TCRdb shows in-frame clones only, minus some. Here the sample spans some 100,000 clones, roughly 90% being singletons. The starting material was peripheral blood, obtained 28 days after the second AZD1222 dose. Every receptor here comes from an adult who received the AZD1222 COVID-19 vaccine.

The V and J genes are TRBV4-2 and TRBJ2-1, with D maybe TRBD1 (6 bases). V shed 3 bases and J shed 0 bases, with 15 bases lying between them. The CDR3 length is 17 residues. Germline V CDR1 and CDR2: LGHNA, YNFKEQ. The CDR3 region has the DNA TGTGCCAGCAGCCAGAGGGGGAGCGGAAGCTCCTACAATGAGCAGTTCTTC. It yields the protein CASSQRGSGSSYNEQFF.

The chain is built from TRBV12-3 or TRBV12-4 and TRBJ2-5; no reliable D call. V lost 6 bases and J 1 base, leaving 9 bases between the germline ends. The CDR3 loop spans 13 amino acids. The CDR3 sequence is CASSRTVQETQYF. CDR3 DNA: TGTGCCAGCAGCCGGACGGTCCAAGAGACCCAGTACTTC.